The T cell receptor (beta chain) described here comes from a study of cytomegalovirus exposure and HLA in healthy donors. Study observations and caveats: Later work associated fewer than 20,000 TCR beta sequences with HLA alleles at 0.05 false discovery rate. Roughly uniform depth of sequencing across donors was assumed in presence/absence analyses. When the data were analyzed later, several of the most significant clusters appeared to be linked to common viral pathogens. Associated with cytomegalovirus, according to the listing, were 150 to 200 TCR beta chains.

The PCR ran on 60 Vbeta and 13 Jbeta primers. Generated by immunoSEQ multiplex PCR, the TCRdb table keeps only in-frame clones and is missing some. Seen here are fewer than 70,000 clones, roughly four fifths observed once, and the top ten hold under 2%. This clone was counted only a few times. Its antigen remains unknown. V lost 0 bases, J lost 0 bases, and 9 bases lay in between. This CDR3 spans 15 amino acids. From germline, CDR1 is SGHRS and CDR2 YFSETQ. V is TRBV5-1 and J is TRBJ1-2; tentatively, D is TRBD1 (5 bases). Material: PBMCs. The receptor was isolated from a human donor in good health. The CDR3 loop reads CASSLGDSSNYGYTF. DNA for the CDR3: TGCGCCAGCAGCTTGGGGGACTCCTCTAACTATGGCTACACCTTC.